Detailed here is one T cell receptor (beta chain). Its antigen is unidentified. V trimming: 5 bases; J trimming: 1 base; junction bases outside the gene matches: 3. This CDR3 has 15 residues. Germline V gene data show CDR1 as SGHNT and CDR2 as YYREEE (reference sequence). This record comes from a study of response to subunit inactivated influenza vaccine. One entry per CDR3 protein, called by TCRdb with MiXCR from the RT-PCR reads. The sample has approximately 480,000 distinct CDR3 sequences, 11% seen once. The study's findings and limits: The study's authors posited that every seasonal influenza vaccination enlists few new T cells.

The TCR sequence derives from a man aged 50-59 years who received an inactivated influenza vaccine. This sequence joins TRBV5-4 and TRBJ2-3; TRBD2 agrees at 11 bases. The sample in question was PBMCs from blood, obtained around seven weeks after vaccination. CDR3 region: CASSFSGRGTDTQYF. Written as DNA, the CDR3 is TGTGCCAGCAGTTTTAGCGGGAGGGGCACAGATACGCAGTATTTT.